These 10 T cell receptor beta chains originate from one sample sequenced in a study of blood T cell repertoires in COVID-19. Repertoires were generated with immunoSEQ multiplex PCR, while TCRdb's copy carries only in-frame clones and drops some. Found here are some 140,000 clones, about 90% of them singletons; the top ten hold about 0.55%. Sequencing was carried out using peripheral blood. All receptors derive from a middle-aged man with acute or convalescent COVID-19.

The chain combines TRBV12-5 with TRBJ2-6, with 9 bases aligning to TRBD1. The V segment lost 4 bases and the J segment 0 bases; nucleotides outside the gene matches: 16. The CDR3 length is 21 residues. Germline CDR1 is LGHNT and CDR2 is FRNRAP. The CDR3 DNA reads TGTGCTAGTGGTTCGGGAGAACAGGGGGCGGTTATGTTCTCTGGGGCCAACGTCCTGACTTTC. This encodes CASGSGEQGAVMFSGANVLTF.

The CDR3 reads CASSDGHQGGNSPLHF. The CDR3 nucleotides read TGTGCCAGCAGTGACGGACATCAGGGTGGGAATTCACCCCTCCACTTT. The chain employs TRBV6-1 and TRBJ1-6, with D maybe TRBD1 (5 bases). CDR3 length: 16 residues. V lost 3 bases, J lost 7 bases, and 16 bases lay in between. CDR1 is MNHNS, CDR2 SASEGT, per germline.

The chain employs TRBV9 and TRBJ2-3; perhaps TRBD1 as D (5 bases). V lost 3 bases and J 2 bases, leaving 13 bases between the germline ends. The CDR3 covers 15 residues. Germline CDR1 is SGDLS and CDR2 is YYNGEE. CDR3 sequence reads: CASSAAWGFTDTQYF. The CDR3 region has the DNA TGTGCCAGCAGCGCCGCGTGGGGCTTCACAGATACGCAGTATTTT.

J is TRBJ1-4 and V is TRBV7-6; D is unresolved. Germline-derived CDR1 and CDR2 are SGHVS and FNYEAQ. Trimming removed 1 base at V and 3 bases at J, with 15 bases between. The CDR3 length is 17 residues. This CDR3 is CASSLVAGRLANEKLFF. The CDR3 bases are TGTGCCAGCAGCTTAGTTGCAGGCAGGTTGGCTAATGAAAAACTGTTTTTT. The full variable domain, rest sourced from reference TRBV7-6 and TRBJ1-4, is GAGVSQSPRYKVTKRGQDVALRCDPISGHVSLYWYRQALGQGPEFLTYFNYEAQQDKSGLPNDRFSAERPEGSISTLTIQRTEQRDSAMYRCASSLVAGRLANEKLFFGSGTQLSVL.

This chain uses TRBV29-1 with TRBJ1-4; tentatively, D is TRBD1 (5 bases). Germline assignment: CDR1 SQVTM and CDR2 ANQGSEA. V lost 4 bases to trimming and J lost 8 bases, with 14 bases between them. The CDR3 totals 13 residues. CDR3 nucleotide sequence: TGCAGCGTTGCGCCAGGGTTGGGAGAAAAACTGTTTTTT. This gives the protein CSVAPGLGEKLFF. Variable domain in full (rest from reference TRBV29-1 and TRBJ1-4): SAVISQKPSRDICQRGTSLTIQCQVDSQVTMMFWYRQQPGQSLTLIATANQGSEATYESGFVIDKFPISRPNLTFSTLTVSNMSPEDSSIYLCSVAPGLGEKLFFGSGTQLSVL.

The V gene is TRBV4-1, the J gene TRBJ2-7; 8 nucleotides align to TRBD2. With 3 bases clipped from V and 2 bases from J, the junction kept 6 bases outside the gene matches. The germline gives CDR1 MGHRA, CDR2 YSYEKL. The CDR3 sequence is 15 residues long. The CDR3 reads CASSHGGGFTYEQYF. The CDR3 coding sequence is TGCGCCAGCAGCCACGGGGGGGGCTTCACCTACGAGCAGTACTTC.

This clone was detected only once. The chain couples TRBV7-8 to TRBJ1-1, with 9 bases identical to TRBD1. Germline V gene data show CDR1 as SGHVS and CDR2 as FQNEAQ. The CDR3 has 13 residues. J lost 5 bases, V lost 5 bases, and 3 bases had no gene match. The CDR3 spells CASSRTGVTEAFF. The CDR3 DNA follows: TGTGCCAGCAGCCGGACAGGGGTGACTGAAGCTTTCTTT.

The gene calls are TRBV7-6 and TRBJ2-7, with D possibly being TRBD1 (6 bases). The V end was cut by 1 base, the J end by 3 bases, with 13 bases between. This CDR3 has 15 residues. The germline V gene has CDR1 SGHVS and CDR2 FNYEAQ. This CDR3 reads CASSLVIRTDYEQYV. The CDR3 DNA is TGTGCCAGCAGCTTAGTTATCCGGACAGACTACGAGCAGTACGTC.

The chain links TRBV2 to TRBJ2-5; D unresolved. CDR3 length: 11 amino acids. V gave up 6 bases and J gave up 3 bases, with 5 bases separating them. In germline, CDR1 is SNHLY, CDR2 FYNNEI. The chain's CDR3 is CASRGEETQYF. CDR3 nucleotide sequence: TGTGCCAGCAGGGGCGAAGAGACCCAGTACTTC.

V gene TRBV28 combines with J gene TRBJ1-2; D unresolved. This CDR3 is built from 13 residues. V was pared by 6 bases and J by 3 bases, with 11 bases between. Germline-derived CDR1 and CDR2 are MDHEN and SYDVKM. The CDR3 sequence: CASSPPPDYGYTF. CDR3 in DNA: TGTGCCAGCAGCCCCCCGCCGGACTATGGCTACACCTTC.